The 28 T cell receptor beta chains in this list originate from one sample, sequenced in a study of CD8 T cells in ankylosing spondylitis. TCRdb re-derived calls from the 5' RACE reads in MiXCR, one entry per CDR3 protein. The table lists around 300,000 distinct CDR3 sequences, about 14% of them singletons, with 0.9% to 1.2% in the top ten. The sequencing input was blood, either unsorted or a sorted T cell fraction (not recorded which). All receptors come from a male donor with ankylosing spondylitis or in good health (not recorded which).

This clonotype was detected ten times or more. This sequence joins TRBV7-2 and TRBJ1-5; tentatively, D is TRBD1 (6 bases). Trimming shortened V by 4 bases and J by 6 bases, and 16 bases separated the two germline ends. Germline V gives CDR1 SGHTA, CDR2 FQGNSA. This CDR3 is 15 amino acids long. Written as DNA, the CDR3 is TGTGCCAGCAGCTCTCTCAGATTGGACAGTCAGCCCCAGCATTTT. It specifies CASSSLRLDSQPQHF.

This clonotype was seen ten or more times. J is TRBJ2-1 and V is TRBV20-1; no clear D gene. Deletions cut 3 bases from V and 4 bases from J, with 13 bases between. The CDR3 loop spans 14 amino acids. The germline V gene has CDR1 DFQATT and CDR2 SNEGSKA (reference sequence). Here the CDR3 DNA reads TGCAGTGCTAGGATTATAGCTTTGTACAATGAGCAGTTCTTC. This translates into CSARIIALYNEQFF.

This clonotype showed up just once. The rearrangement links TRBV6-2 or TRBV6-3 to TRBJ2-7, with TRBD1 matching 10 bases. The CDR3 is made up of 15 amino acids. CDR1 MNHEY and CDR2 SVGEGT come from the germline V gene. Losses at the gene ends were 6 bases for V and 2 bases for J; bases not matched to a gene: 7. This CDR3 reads CASRPTGTGAYEQYF. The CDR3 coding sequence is TGTGCCAGCAGGCCAACCGGGACAGGGGCCTACGAGCAGTACTTC.

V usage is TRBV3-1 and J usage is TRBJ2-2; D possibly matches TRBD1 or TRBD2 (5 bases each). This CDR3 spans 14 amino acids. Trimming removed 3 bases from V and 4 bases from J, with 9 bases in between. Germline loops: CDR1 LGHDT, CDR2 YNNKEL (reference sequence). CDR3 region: CASSQGTTTGELFF. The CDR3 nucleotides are TGTGCCAGCAGCCAGGGGACCACCACCGGGGAGCTGTTTTTT.

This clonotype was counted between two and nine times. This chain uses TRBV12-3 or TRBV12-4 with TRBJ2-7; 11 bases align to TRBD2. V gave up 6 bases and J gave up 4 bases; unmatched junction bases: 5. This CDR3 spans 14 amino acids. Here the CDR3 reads CASRPGLAVYEQYF. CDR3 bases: TGTGCCAGCAGGCCGGGACTAGCGGTTTACGAGCAGTACTTC.

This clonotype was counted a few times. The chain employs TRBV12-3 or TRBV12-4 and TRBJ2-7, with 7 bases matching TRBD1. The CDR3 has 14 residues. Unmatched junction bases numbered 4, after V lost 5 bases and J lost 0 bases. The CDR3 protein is CASSNRGRSYEQYF. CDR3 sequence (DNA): TGTGCCAGCAGTAACAGGGGCCGCTCCTACGAGCAGTACTTC.

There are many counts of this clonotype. CDR3 nucleotide sequence: TGTGCCATCAGGGATTACCGGGAGGGTTTCTACAATGAGCAGTTCTTC. Its translation is CAIRDYREGFYNEQFF. The chain recombines TRBV10-3 with TRBJ2-1; 8 bases line up with TRBD2. CDR1 is ENHRY and CDR2 is SYGVKD in the germline V gene. J lost 3 bases, V lost 6 bases, and 10 bases had no gene match. This CDR3 has 16 residues.

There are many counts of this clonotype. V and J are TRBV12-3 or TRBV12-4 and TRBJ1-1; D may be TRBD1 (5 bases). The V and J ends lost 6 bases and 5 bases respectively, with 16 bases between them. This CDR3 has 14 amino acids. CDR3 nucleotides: TGTGCCAGCAGCCGAACAGGAGGGAGAACTGAAGCTTTCTTT. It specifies CASSRTGGRTEAFF.

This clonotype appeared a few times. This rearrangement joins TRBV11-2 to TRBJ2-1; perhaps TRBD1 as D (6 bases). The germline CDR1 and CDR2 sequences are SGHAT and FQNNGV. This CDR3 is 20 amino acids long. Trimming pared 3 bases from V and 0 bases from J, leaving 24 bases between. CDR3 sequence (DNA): TGTGCCAGCAGCTTCAGACAGGCCGGGTATTTTGCGAGCTCCTACAATGAGCAGTTCTTC. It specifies CASSFRQAGYFASSYNEQFF.

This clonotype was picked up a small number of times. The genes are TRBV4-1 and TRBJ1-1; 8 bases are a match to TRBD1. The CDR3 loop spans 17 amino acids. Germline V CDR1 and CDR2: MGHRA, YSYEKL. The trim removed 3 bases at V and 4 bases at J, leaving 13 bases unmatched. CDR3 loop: CASSQILQGDGITEAFF. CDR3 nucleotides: TGCGCCAGCAGCCAGATTTTACAGGGGGATGGTATCACTGAAGCTTTCTTT.

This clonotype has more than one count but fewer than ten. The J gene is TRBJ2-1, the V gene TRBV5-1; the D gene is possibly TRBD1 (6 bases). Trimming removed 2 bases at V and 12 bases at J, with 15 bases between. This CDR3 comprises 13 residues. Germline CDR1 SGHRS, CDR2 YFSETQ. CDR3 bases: TGCGCCAGCAGCTTCGGGTACAGGGTCGGGCAGTTCTTC. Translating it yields CASSFGYRVGQFF.

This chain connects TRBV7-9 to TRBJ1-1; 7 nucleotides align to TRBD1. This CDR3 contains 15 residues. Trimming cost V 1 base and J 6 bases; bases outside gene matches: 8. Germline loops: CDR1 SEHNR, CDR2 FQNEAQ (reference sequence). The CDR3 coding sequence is TGTGCCAGCAGCTTAGAAGGGAGCAGGGGGGCTGAAGCTTTCTTT. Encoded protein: CASSLEGSRGAEAFF.

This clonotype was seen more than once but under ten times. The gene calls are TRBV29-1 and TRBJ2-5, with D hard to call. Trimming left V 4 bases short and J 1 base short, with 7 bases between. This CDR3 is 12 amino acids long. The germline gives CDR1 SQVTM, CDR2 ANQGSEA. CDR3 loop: CSVGRPQETQYF. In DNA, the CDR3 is TGCAGCGTTGGTCGGCCCCAAGAGACCCAGTACTTC.

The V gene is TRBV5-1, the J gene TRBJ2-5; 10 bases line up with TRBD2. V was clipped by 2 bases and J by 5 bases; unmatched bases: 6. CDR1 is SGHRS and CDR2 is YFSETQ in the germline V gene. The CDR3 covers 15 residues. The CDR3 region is CASSFSGRSGETQYF. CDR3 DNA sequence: TGCGCCAGCAGCTTTAGCGGGAGGTCTGGCGAGACCCAGTACTTC.

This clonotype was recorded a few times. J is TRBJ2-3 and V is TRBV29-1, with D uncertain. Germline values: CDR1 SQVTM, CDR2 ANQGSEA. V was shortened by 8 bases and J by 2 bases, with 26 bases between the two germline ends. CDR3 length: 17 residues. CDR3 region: CSSVPRTNFRHTDTQYF. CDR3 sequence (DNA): TGCAGCTCGGTCCCCAGAACAAACTTTCGACACACAGATACGCAGTATTTT.

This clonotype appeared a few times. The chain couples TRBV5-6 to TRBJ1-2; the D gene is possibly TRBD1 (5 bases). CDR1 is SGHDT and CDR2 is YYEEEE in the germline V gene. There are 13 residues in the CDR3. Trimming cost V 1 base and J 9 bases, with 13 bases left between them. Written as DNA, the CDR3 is TGTGCCAGCAGCTTGATACAGGTCGATAGCTACACCTTC. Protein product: CASSLIQVDSYTF.

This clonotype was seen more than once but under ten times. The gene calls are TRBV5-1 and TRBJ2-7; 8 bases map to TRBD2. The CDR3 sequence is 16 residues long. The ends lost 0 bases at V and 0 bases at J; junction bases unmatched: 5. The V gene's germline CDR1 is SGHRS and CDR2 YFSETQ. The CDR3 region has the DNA TGCGCCAGCAGCTTGGTGGGCGGGGGGCCCTCCTACGAGCAGTACTTC. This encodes CASSLVGGGPSYEQYF.

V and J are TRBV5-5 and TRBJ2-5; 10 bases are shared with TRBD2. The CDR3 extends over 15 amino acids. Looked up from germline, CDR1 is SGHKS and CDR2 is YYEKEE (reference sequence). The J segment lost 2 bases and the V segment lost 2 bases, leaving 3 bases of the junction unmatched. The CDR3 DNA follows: TGTGCCAGCAGCTTTCTAGCGGGAGTGCAAGAGACCCAGTACTTC. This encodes CASSFLAGVQETQYF.

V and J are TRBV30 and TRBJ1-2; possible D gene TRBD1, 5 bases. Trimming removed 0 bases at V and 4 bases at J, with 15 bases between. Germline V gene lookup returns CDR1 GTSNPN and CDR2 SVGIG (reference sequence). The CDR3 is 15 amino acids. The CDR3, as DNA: TGTGCCTGGAGTGTCTTGGTCCGACAGAGCTATGGCTACACCTTC. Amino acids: CAWSVLVRQSYGYTF.

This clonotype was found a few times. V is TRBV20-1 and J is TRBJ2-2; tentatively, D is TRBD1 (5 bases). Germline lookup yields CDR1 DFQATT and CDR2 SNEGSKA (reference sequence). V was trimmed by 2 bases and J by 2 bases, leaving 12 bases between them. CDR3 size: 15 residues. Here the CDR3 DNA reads TGCAGTGCTAGAAGACTGACAGCTAACACCGGGGAGCTGTTTTTT. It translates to CSARRLTANTGELFF.

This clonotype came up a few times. The CDR3 is CASSPPGLAGLTWEQFF. CDR3 coding DNA: TGTGCCAGCAGCCCACCGGGACTAGCGGGGTTAACGTGGGAGCAGTTCTTC. The rearrangement joins TRBV7-2 to TRBJ2-1, with TRBD2 matching 13 bases. The CDR3 consists of 17 residues. Unmatched junction bases numbered 14, after V lost 5 bases and J lost 10 bases. Germline V gives CDR1 SGHTA, CDR2 FQGNSA.

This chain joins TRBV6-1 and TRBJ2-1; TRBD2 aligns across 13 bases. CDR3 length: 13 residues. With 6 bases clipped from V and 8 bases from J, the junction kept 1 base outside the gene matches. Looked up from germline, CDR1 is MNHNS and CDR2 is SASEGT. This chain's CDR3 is CASRGLAGDEQFF. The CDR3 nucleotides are TGTGCCAGCAGAGGACTAGCGGGAGATGAGCAGTTCTTC.

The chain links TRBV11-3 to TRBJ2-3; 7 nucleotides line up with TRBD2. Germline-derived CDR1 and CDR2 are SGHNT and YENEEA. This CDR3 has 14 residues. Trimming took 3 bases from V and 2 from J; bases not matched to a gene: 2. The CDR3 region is CASSLGGLTDTQYF. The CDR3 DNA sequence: TGTGCCAGCAGCTTGGGAGGGCTCACAGATACGCAGTATTTT.

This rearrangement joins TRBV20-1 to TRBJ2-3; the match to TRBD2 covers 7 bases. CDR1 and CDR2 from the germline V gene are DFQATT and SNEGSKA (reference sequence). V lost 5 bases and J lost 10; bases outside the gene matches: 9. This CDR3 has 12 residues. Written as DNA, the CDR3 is TGCAGTGCTGGGGTGGCTAGCGGCGCGCAGTATTTT. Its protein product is CSAGVASGAQYF.

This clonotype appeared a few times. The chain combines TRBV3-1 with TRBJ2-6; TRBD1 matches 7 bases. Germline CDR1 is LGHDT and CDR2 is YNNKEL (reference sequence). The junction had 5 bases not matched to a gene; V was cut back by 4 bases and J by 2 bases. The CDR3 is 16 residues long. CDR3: CASSPRDRAGANVLTF. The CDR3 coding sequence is TGTGCCAGCAGCCCCCGAGACAGGGCTGGGGCCAACGTCCTGACTTTC.

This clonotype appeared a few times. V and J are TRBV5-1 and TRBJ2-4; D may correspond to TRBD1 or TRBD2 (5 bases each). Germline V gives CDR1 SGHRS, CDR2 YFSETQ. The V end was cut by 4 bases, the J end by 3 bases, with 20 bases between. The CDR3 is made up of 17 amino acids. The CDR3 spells CASSPGDLLRGKNIQYF. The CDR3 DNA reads TGCGCCAGCAGCCCCGGGGACCTCCTTCGGGGCAAAAACATTCAGTACTTC.

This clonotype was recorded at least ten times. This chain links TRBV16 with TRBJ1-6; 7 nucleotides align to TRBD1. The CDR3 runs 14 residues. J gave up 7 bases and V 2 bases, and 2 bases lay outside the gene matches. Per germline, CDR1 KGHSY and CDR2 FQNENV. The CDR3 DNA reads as TGTGCCAGCAGCCAAGGGACAGAGAATTCACCCCTCCACTTT. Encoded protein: CASSQGTENSPLHF.

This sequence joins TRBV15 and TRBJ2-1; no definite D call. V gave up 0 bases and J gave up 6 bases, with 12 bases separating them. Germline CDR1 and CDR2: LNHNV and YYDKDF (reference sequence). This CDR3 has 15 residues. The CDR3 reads CATSRDVPPINEQFF. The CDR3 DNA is TGTGCCACCAGCAGAGATGTGCCCCCAATCAATGAGCAGTTCTTC.